One sample yielded the 10 T cell receptor beta chains listed below, sequenced in a study of blood T cells in healthy people across ages. Through a sample-barcoded 5' primer and a J-beta primer mix, a second PCR was run for about 6 to 12 cycles. From the 5' RACE reads, TCRdb called clonotypes with MiXCR, one entry per CDR3 protein. The sample includes under 1,000,000 distinct CDR3 sequences, around half of them seen just once. Sequencing was performed on blood. The origin of the receptors is a man older than 75 in good health.

The chain combines TRBV20-1 with TRBJ2-5, with 12 bases lining up with TRBD2. CDR3 length: 15 amino acids. In germline, CDR1 is DFQATT, CDR2 SNEGSKA (reference sequence). The V and J ends lost 4 bases and 5 bases, in that order; junction bases with no gene match: 8. The CDR3, as DNA: TGCAGTGCTAAAAGACTAGCGGGAGATAGGGAGACCCAGTACTTC. Amino acids: CSAKRLAGDRETQYF.

A few counts support this clonotype. This rearrangement joins TRBV7-2 to TRBJ2-3; 7 bases match TRBD2. CDR3 length: 14 amino acids. Per the germline V gene, CDR1 is SGHTA and CDR2 is FQGNSA. V lost 7 bases, J lost 7 bases, and 11 bases stayed unmatched. The chain's CDR3 is CASTSSGVKNTQYF. CDR3 in DNA: TGTGCCAGCACCTCGAGCGGGGTTAAAAATACGCAGTATTTT.

The rearrangement joins TRBV7-8 to TRBJ2-1; maybe TRBD1 (6 bases). The V end lost 0 bases, the J end lost 10 bases, and 10 bases lay between the germline ends. The germline V gene has CDR1 SGHVS and CDR2 FQNEAQ. CDR3 length: 13 amino acids. The CDR3 DNA follows: TGTGCCAGCAGCTTAGCATTGGGGGCGGAGCAGTTCTTC. Its translation is CASSLALGAEQFF.

The count of this clonotype is one. The chain couples TRBV11-2 to TRBJ2-7; 12 bases map to TRBD2. The CDR3 spans 15 residues. With V trimmed by 4 bases and J by 3 bases, 4 bases remained unmatched. Germline values: CDR1 SGHAT, CDR2 FQNNGV. The CDR3 DNA reads as TGTGCCAGCAGCTATACTAGCGGGAGGTACTACGAGCAGTACTTC. This translates into CASSYTSGRYYEQYF.

This rearrangement joins TRBV3-1 to TRBJ2-7; TRBD2 is a possible D gene (5 bases). The CDR3 has 17 residues. Germline loops: CDR1 LGHDT, CDR2 YNNKEL (reference sequence). V was pared by 5 bases and J by 0 bases, with 20 bases between. The CDR3 bases are TGTGCCAGCAGCGCAATTAGGTACGGGGAGAGCTCCTACGAGCAGTACTTC. As protein: CASSAIRYGESSYEQYF.

The table lists this clonotype with a few counts. This could be a read error, since a much larger clone is one nucleotide away. The CDR3 is CAIRPGGDNEQYF. The DNA of the CDR3 is TGTGCCATAAGGCCGGGGGGCGACAATGAGCAGTACTTC. The genes are TRBV10-3 and TRBJ2-7, with a weak D call TRBD2 (7 bases). There are 13 residues in the CDR3. Germline V gene data show CDR1 as ENHRY and CDR2 as SYGVKD. V lost 9 bases to trimming and J lost 7 bases, with 19 bases between them.

This clonotype was detected a few times. This chain joins TRBV2 and TRBJ2-5; D is perhaps TRBD1 (5 bases). Trimming left V 8 bases short and J 8 bases short, with 18 bases between. Per the germline V gene, CDR1 is SNHLY and CDR2 is FYNNEI. CDR3 length: 13 amino acids. CDR3 in DNA: TGTGCCAGCTCAAGAGACAGCCTCGGTACCCAGTACTTC. Protein: CASSRDSLGTQYF.

The chain carries TRBV25-1 and TRBJ2-6, with 8 bases matching TRBD1. Germline lookup yields CDR1 MGHDK and CDR2 SYGVNS. The CDR3 has 17 residues. V was pared by 6 bases and J by 0 bases, with 7 bases of the junction left unmatched. CDR3 sequence: CASRETGVNSGANVLTF. CDR3 nucleotides: TGTGCCAGCAGGGAGACAGGGGTCAACTCTGGGGCCAACGTCCTGACTTTC.

The chain joins TRBV25-1 to TRBJ2-1; no reliable D call. TRBJ2-7 explains the end of the DNA better; the J call may be wrong. The CDR3 has 13 residues. The germline gives CDR1 MGHDK, CDR2 SYGVNS. The CDR3 region has the DNA TGTGCCAGCAGCGCCTTCTCCTACAATGAGCAGTACTTC. Translation: CASSAFSYNEQYF.

The chain uses TRBV20-1 and TRBJ2-1; 7 positions agree with TRBD2. CDR1 is DFQATT and CDR2 is SNEGSKA in the germline V gene (reference sequence). The V and J ends lost 4 bases and 8 bases, in that order; junction bases with no gene match: 11. The CDR3 has 14 residues. The CDR3 reads CSATRRRGVDEQFF. CDR3 nucleotide sequence: TGCAGTGCTACCCGTCGCCGGGGGGTCGATGAGCAGTTCTTC.